The rows below give T cell receptor beta chains drawn from one sample of a study of siplizumab effects on memory and regulatory T cells. Profiled with immunoSEQ multiplex PCR; TCRdb holds only in-frame clones, not every one. The sample lists approximately 100,000 clones, roughly 91% occurring once. The sample was non-Treg CD4+ T cells sorted from blood. The receptors come from a human donor in good health. Each CDR3 is given with its conserved first and last residue. A D gene is named only where the DNA matches it firmly. Some rows have no size entry. The others give once, few or many, or a class for an expanded clone.

v_call	j_call	d_call	clone_size	cdr3_nt	cdr3_aa
TRBV19	TRBJ2-3	TRBD2	.	TGTGCCAGTAGTACCAGACTAGCGGGAGGCTCCACAGATACGCAGTATTTT	CASSTRLAGGSTDTQYF
TRBV7-9	TRBJ2-5	TRBD2	.	TGTGCCAGCAGCTTAGGATCGGGGGGATACCAAGAGACCCAGTACTTC	CASSLGSGGYQETQYF
TRBV2	TRBJ1-1	.	.	TGTGCCAGCAAGGTTCCAGGACCGTTGAACACTGAAGCTTTCTTT	CASKVPGPLNTEAFF
TRBV30	TRBJ1-6	TRBD1	once	TGTGCCTGGCGGGACAGTTATAATTCACCCCTCCACTTT	CAWRDSYNSPLHF
TRBV7-2	TRBJ2-6	.	.	TGTGCCAGCAGCCCCGGGGGCCCCGCTGGGGCCAACGTCCTGACTTTC	CASSPGGPAGANVLTF
TRBV6-5	TRBJ1-1	TRBD1	.	TGTGCCAGCGGAACCAGGGGGCGGACTGAAGCTTTCTTT	CASGTRGRTEAFF
TRBV7-6	TRBJ2-3	.	.	TGTGCCAGCAGCTTAGGGCTATCCCCAGATACGCAGTATTTT	CASSLGLSPDTQYF
TRBV7-3	TRBJ2-1	.	.	TGTGCCAGCAGCCCATTGGACTACTCTGAATACAATGAGCAGTTCTTC	CASSPLDYSEYNEQFF
TRBV30	TRBJ2-2	.	.	TGTGCCTGGATTCGGGTTAGGGGAAGGACCGGGGAGCTGTTTTTT	CAWIRVRGRTGELFF
TRBV10-1	TRBJ2-5	TRBD1	.	TGCGCCAGCACCCTGGGACAGAAAGAGACCCAGTACTTC	CASTLGQKETQYF
TRBV14	TRBJ1-5	.	.	TGTGCCAGCAGCCAAGCAGGGTTTAATCAGCCCCAGCATTTT	CASSQAGFNQPQHF
TRBV30	TRBJ1-5	.	.	TGTGCCTGGACGTTGGGGGGCAATCAGCCCCAGCATTTT	CAWTLGGNQPQHF
TRBV19	TRBJ2-3	.	.	TGTGCCAGTAGCCTACAGCTAGATACGCAGTATTTT	CASSLQLDTQYF
TRBV12-5	TRBJ2-7	TRBD1	.	TGTGCTAGTGGTTTCAAGACAGGGTCCTACGAGCAGTACTTC	CASGFKTGSYEQYF
TRBV4-2	TRBJ1-3	.	.	TGTGCCAGCAGCCAAGATCTGGGCAGGTTAGGAAACACCATATATTTT	CASSQDLGRLGNTIYF
TRBV5-1	TRBJ2-1	TRBD2	.	TGCGCCAGCAGCTCAGCTAGCGGGAGTGGTAATGAGCAGTTCTTC	CASSSASGSGNEQFF
TRBV11-3	TRBJ2-7	TRBD2	.	TGTGCCAGCAGACGGAGACTAGCGGGGTTCTACGAGCAGTACTTC	CASRRRLAGFYEQYF
TRBV4-1	TRBJ2-5	.	.	TGCGCCAGCAGCCAGTCGAAGGGTTGGGAGACCCAGTACTTC	CASSQSKGWETQYF
TRBV6-5	TRBJ2-1	TRBD2	.	TGTGCCAGCAGTTACCTAGCGGGAGCAATTAGGGGCGAGCAGTTCTTC	CASSYLAGAIRGEQFF
TRBV10-3	TRBJ1-5	.	.	TGTGCCATCAGTGTTGACGACAACCCTTTGGGGCCCCAGCATTTT	CAISVDDNPLGPQHF
TRBV6-5	TRBJ2-1	TRBD1	few	TGTGCCAGCAGTTCCCGGGACAGGGGTTCAAGGAATGAGCAGTTCTTC	CASSSRDRGSRNEQFF